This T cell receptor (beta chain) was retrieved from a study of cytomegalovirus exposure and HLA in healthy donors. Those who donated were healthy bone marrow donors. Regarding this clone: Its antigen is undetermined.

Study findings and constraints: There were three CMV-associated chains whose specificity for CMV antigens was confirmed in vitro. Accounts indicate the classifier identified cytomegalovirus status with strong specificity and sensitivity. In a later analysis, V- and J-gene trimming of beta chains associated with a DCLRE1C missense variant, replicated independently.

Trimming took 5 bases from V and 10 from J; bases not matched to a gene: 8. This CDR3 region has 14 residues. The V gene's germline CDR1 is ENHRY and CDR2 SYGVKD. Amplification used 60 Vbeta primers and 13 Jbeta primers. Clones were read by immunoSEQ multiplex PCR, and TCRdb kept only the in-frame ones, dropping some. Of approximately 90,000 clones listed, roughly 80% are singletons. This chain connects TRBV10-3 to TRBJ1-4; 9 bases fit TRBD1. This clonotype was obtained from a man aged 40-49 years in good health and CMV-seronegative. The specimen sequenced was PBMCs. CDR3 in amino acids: CAISPGTGRIKLFF. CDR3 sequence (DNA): TGTGCCATCAGTCCCGGGACAGGGAGGATAAAACTGTTTTTT.